The 32 T cell receptor beta chains in this list originate from one sample, sequenced in a study of shared clonotypes between healthy human individuals. Data came from immunoSEQ multiplex PCR; TCRdb stores just in-frame clones and leaves some out. Counted here are 450,000 to 650,000 clones, around 76% occurring once; the ten biggest clones make up more than 10%. The sequenced sample was PBMCs. These TCRs come from a woman aged 40 to 49 in good health. Some clones in this sample may be carry-over from other donors' samples.

V and J are TRBV27 and TRBJ1-1; possibly TRBD1 for D (5 bases). CDR3 length equals 14 residues. V was trimmed by 6 bases and J by 5 bases, leaving 16 bases between them. In germline, CDR1 is MNHEY, CDR2 SMNVEV (reference sequence). CDR3 residues: CASSPQGAWTEAFF. The CDR3 DNA reads as TGTGCCAGCAGCCCCCAGGGTGCTTGGACTGAAGCTTTCTTT.

On this clone itself: It is likely a read error: a sequence one base away is far more abundant. The rearrangement joins TRBV29-1 to TRBJ1-1; a weak D match, TRBD1 (6 bases). This CDR3 comprises 13 residues. The germline gives CDR1 SQVTM, CDR2 ANQGSEA. The ends were cut back, 7 bases at V and 5 bases at J, with 17 bases in the middle. In DNA form, the CDR3 reads TGCAGCGCTTACCGGGACAAGGATACTGAAGCTTTCTTT. As protein: CSAYRDKDTEAFF.

About this clone itself: A read error may explain this, as a much larger clone is one base away. The chain joins TRBV7-3 to TRBJ2-5; D may correspond to TRBD1 or TRBD2 (5 bases each). This CDR3 region has 14 residues. Germline V gives CDR1 SGHTA, CDR2 FQGTGA. This CDR3 reads CTSSLMGDSGTQYF. In DNA, the CDR3 is TGTACCAGCAGCTTAATGGGGGATAGTGGGACCCAGTACTTC.

Comments on this clone: Being one base from a much bigger clone, this may be a read error. Other nucleotide sequences in the sample specify the same CDR3. The V gene is TRBV4-3, the J gene TRBJ1-1; D ambiguous. Looked up from germline, CDR1 is LGHNA and CDR2 is YSLEER. The CDR3 length is 15 residues. V lost 0 bases, J lost 4 bases, and 12 bases lay in between. CDR3 nucleotides: TGCGCCAGCAGCCAAGATCTTTGGGATCCCACTGAAGCTTTCTTT. Translation gives CASSQDLWDPTEAFF.

V is TRBV7-9 and J is TRBJ2-2; D uncertain. CDR3 size: 12 residues. Germline-derived CDR1 and CDR2 are SEHNR and FQNEAQ (reference sequence). The V end lost 5 bases, the J end lost 7 bases, and 8 bases lay between the germline ends. DNA for the CDR3: TGTGCCAGCAGCAACTCCCGCGGGGAGCTGTTTTTT. Its protein is CASSNSRGELFF.

This clone was picked up a small number of times. This sequence joins TRBV11-3 and TRBJ2-2, with 7 bases fitting TRBD2. With V trimmed by 5 bases and J by 1 base, 10 bases remained unmatched. This CDR3 has 17 amino acids. In germline, CDR1 is SGHNT, CDR2 YENEEA. The CDR3 DNA reads TGTGCCAGCAGCCCCTCCGGGCGCGGGGGGAACACCGGGGAGCTGTTTTTT. Protein product: CASSPSGRGGNTGELFF.

The chain joins TRBV5-1 to TRBJ2-2, with 10 bases lining up with TRBD1. V gave up 4 bases and J gave up 4 bases; unmatched junction bases: 4. From germline, CDR1 is SGHRS and CDR2 YFSETQ. This CDR3 comprises 15 residues. The CDR3 region is CASSQTGGRTGELFF. CDR3 nucleotides: TGCGCCAGCAGCCAGACAGGGGGCCGCACCGGGGAGCTGTTTTTT.

DNA for the CDR3: TGTGCCAGCAGTATGGGACAGGGGGCAGGCAAGCCCCAGCATTTT. Translating gives CASSMGQGAGKPQHF. The V gene is TRBV27, the J gene TRBJ1-5; 12 bases fit TRBD1. The germline CDR1 and CDR2 sequences are MNHEY and SMNVEV (reference sequence). The junction had 7 bases not matched to a gene; V was cut back by 5 bases and J by 8 bases. This CDR3 comprises 15 residues.

This clone has just one count. The genes are TRBV5-1 and TRBJ2-1; 11 nucleotides line up with TRBD2. CDR3 length equals 16 residues. Germline V lookup: CDR1 SGHRS, CDR2 YFSETQ. After removal of 4 bases from V and 4 bases from J, the junction contained 7 bases not matched to a gene. CDR3 protein: CASSRSGTSGYNEQFF. The CDR3 bases are TGCGCCAGCAGCAGATCCGGGACTAGCGGTTACAATGAGCAGTTCTTC.

The chain couples TRBV30 to TRBJ2-7, with a weak D call TRBD2 (6 bases). The CDR3 sequence is 14 residues long. Germline CDR1 GTSNPN, CDR2 SVGIG (reference sequence). Trimming pared 2 bases from V and 6 bases from J, leaving 17 bases between. For the CDR3, the DNA is TGTGCCTGGAGTAGGAGGGAGGCGTGGGCCGAGCAGTACTTC. It is translated as CAWSRREAWAEQYF.

In its sample, this clone was seen a few times. The chain employs TRBV29-1 and TRBJ1-1, with 7 bases fitting TRBD1. The germline gives CDR1 SQVTM, CDR2 ANQGSEA. This CDR3 is built from 12 residues. Losses at the gene ends were 4 bases for V and 4 bases for J; bases not matched to a gene: 3. CDR3: CSVADRATEAFF. The CDR3 bases are TGCAGCGTTGCTGACAGGGCCACTGAAGCTTTCTTT.

Here the CDR3 reads CASSFQPGQGRGKLFF. The CDR3 coding sequence is TGTGCCAGCAGTTTTCAACCGGGACAGGGGAGGGGAAAACTGTTTTTT. The chain links TRBV27 to TRBJ1-4; TRBD1 aligns across 10 bases. Looked up from germline, CDR1 is MNHEY and CDR2 is SMNVEV (reference sequence). There are 16 residues in the CDR3. The ends lost 3 bases at V and 10 bases at J; junction bases unmatched: 11. Together with reference TRBV27 and TRBJ1-4, the CDR3 gives the full variable domain: EAQVTQNPRYLITVTGKKLTVTCSQNMNHEYMSWYRQDPGLGLRQIYYSMNVEVTDKGDVPEGYKVSRKEKRNFPLILESPSPNQTSLYFCASSFQPGQGRGKLFFGSGTQLSVL.

The chain has TRBV5-1 and TRBJ2-1; D perhaps matches TRBD2 (5 bases). The CDR3 has 15 amino acids. Germline V CDR1 and CDR2: SGHRS, YFSETQ. V lost 0 bases and J 2 bases, leaving 9 bases between the germline ends. The CDR3 protein is CASSLGATTYNEQFF. The CDR3 DNA is TGCGCCAGCAGCTTGGGAGCGACTACCTACAATGAGCAGTTCTTC.

The V and J genes are TRBV5-4 and TRBJ2-3, with unresolved D. The germline V gene encodes CDR1 SGHNT and CDR2 YYREEE (reference sequence). The V end lost 0 bases, the J end lost 0 bases, and 11 bases lay between the germline ends. The CDR3 loop spans 16 amino acids. CDR3 DNA sequence: TGTGCCAGCAGCTTGGGCACAGACACTAGCACAGATACGCAGTATTTT. Residues: CASSLGTDTSTDTQYF.

This clone was detected only a few times. The chain uses TRBV9 and TRBJ2-5, with 8 bases lining up with TRBD1. Germline CDR1 SGDLS, CDR2 YYNGEE. CDR3 length equals 13 residues. V gave up 4 bases and J gave up 7 bases; unmatched junction bases: 6. CDR3 in DNA: TGTGCCAGCAGCCCGACAGGGGACGGGACCCAGTACTTC. Translating it yields CASSPTGDGTQYF. Full variable domain (remainder filled in from reference TRBV9 and TRBJ2-5): DSGVTQTPKHLITATGQRVTLRCSPRSGDLSVYWYQQSLDQGLQFLIQYYNGEERAKGNILERFSAQQFPDLHSELNLSSLELGDSALYFCASSPTGDGTQYFGPGTRLLVL.

This sequence joins TRBV10-3 and TRBJ2-5, with 11 nucleotides matching TRBD2. Per the germline V gene, CDR1 is ENHRY and CDR2 is SYGVKD. The CDR3 runs to 15 residues. Unmatched junction bases numbered 4, after V lost 2 bases and J lost 5 bases. As DNA, the CDR3 is TGTGCCATCAGTGAGCGGCTAGCGGGAGGTGAGACCCAGTACTTC. Its translation is CAISERLAGGETQYF.

J is TRBJ2-2 and V is TRBV25-1; 7 bases align to TRBD1. The CDR3 extends over 17 amino acids. CDR1 and CDR2 (germline): MGHDK, SYGVNS. V gave up 4 bases and J gave up 4 bases; unmatched junction bases: 12. The CDR3 region is CASSGSGTAESTGELFF. The CDR3 nucleotides read TGTGCCAGCAGTGGATCCGGGACAGCCGAATCCACCGGGGAGCTGTTTTTT.

V is TRBV27 and J is TRBJ2-7; TRBD2 might be the D (7 bases). Per the germline V gene, CDR1 is MNHEY and CDR2 is SMNVEV (reference sequence). The CDR3 has 14 amino acids. Trimming removed 2 bases at V and 3 bases at J, with 11 bases between. Here the CDR3 DNA reads TGTGCCAGCAGTTTAAGGAGGGGGGGCTACGAGCAGTACTTC. Translated: CASSLRRGGYEQYF.

The chain joins TRBV6-1 to TRBJ2-3; a weak D match, TRBD2 (5 bases). Germline loops: CDR1 MNHNS, CDR2 SASEGT. The germline V and J ends were trimmed by 4 bases and 11 bases, with 16 bases remaining between them. This CDR3 contains 13 residues. The CDR3 bases are TGTGCCAGCAGTGGGGCCATCGGAGGTCGGCAGTATTTT. This encodes CASSGAIGGRQYF.

This chain joins TRBV30 and TRBJ2-5, with 8 nucleotides matching TRBD2. This CDR3 is 14 amino acids long. Losses at the gene ends were 4 bases for V and 5 bases for J; bases not matched to a gene: 9. CDR1 GTSNPN and CDR2 SVGIG come from the germline V gene (reference sequence). CDR3 in amino acids: CAWNYGLAGETQYF. The DNA of the CDR3 is TGTGCCTGGAATTATGGACTAGCCGGTGAGACCCAGTACTTC.

The CDR3 spells CATRRLVNTGELFF. The CDR3 nucleotides are TGTGCCACCCGACGGCTCGTGAACACCGGGGAGCTGTTTTTT. This chain links TRBV11-2 with TRBJ2-2, with no clear D. Trimming cost V 10 bases and J 1 base, with 13 bases left between them. The germline CDR1 and CDR2 sequences are SGHAT and FQNNGV. CDR3 length: 14 amino acids.

The rearrangement links TRBV7-2 to TRBJ1-1, with 7 bases lining up with TRBD1. In germline, CDR1 is SGHTA, CDR2 FQGNSA. The CDR3 spans 15 residues. With 0 bases clipped from V and 4 bases from J, the junction kept 5 bases outside the gene matches. The CDR3 region has the DNA TGTGCCAGCAGCTTAGCCATACAGGGGTCCACTGAAGCTTTCTTT. Amino acid sequence: CASSLAIQGSTEAFF.

The chain is built from TRBV15 and TRBJ2-7, with 7 nucleotides matching TRBD2. Trimming removed 3 bases from V and 0 bases from J; junction bases left unmatched: 8. The CDR3 has 16 amino acids. Germline CDR1 LNHNV, CDR2 YYDKDF (reference sequence). The CDR3 protein is CATSRGLAEGSYEQYF. The CDR3 DNA reads TGTGCCACCAGCAGGGGGCTAGCGGAGGGCTCCTACGAGCAGTACTTC.

This sequence joins TRBV7-6 and TRBJ1-2; no clear D gene. CDR1 SGHVS and CDR2 FNYEAQ come from the germline V gene. There are 13 residues in the CDR3. V lost 3 bases, J lost 4 bases, and 9 bases lay in between. CDR3 nucleotides: TGTGCCAGCAGCTTCATAGGCTTCTATGGCTACACCTTC. Protein: CASSFIGFYGYTF.

This rearrangement joins TRBV30 to TRBJ1-2, with TRBD1 matching over 8 bases. After removal of 2 bases from V and 8 bases from J, the junction contained 4 bases not matched to a gene. CDR3 length equals 12 residues. Germline V gives CDR1 GTSNPN, CDR2 SVGIG (reference sequence). This CDR3 reads CAWSLGQGGYTF. In DNA, the CDR3 is TGTGCCTGGAGTCTAGGACAGGGAGGCTACACCTTC.

This sequence joins TRBV7-8 and TRBJ2-3; 8 bases line up with TRBD2. Germline CDR1 and CDR2: SGHVS and FQNEAQ. This CDR3 has 15 amino acids. With V trimmed by 5 bases and J by 7 bases, 11 bases remained unmatched. CDR3 loop: CASSPSGSWSYTQYF. The CDR3 DNA follows: TGTGCCAGCAGCCCAAGCGGGAGCTGGTCTTATACGCAGTATTTT.

J is TRBJ2-1 and V is TRBV29-1, with 9 bases that match TRBD2. The CDR3 runs to 15 residues. V trimming: 3 bases; J trimming: 8 bases; junction bases outside the gene matches: 11. The germline V gene encodes CDR1 SQVTM and CDR2 ANQGSEA. DNA of the CDR3: TGCAGCGTTGATTTAGATAGCGGGAGATTCGATGAGCAGTTCTTC. Encoded protein: CSVDLDSGRFDEQFF.

Ten or more counts support this clone. The gene calls are TRBV19 and TRBJ2-7; 11 nucleotides agree with TRBD2. The germline V gene encodes CDR1 LNHDA and CDR2 SQIVND (reference sequence). The junction had 9 bases not matched to a gene; V was cut back by 4 bases and J by 7 bases. This CDR3 is built from 15 residues. CDR3 sequence: CASSTLAGANREQYF. The CDR3 nucleotides read TGTGCCAGTAGTACACTAGCGGGAGCTAATAGAGAGCAGTACTTC.

The chain has TRBV11-2 and TRBJ2-1, with no clear D. The ends were cut back, 3 bases at V and 0 bases at J, with 6 bases in the middle. The CDR3 runs to 14 residues. The germline V gene encodes CDR1 SGHAT and CDR2 FQNNGV. The CDR3 nucleotides read TGTGCCAGCAGCTTTACAGTCTCCTACAATGAGCAGTTCTTC. It encodes CASSFTVSYNEQFF. Based on the CDR3 plus reference TRBV11-2 and TRBJ2-1, the full variable domain is EAGVAQSPRYKIIEKRQSVAFWCNPISGHATLYWYQQILGQGPKLLIQFQNNGVVDDSQLPKDRFSAERLKGVDSTLKIQPAKLEDSAVYLCASSFTVSYNEQFFGPGTRLTVL.

The chain uses TRBV27 and TRBJ1-5; maybe TRBD1 (6 bases). This CDR3 comprises 15 residues. Trimming shortened V by 6 bases and J by 4 bases, and 16 bases separated the two germline ends. Germline values: CDR1 MNHEY, CDR2 SMNVEV (reference sequence). In DNA, the CDR3 is TGTGCCAGCAGAACACAGGGAAACTTAAATCAGCCCCAGCATTTT. Translating it yields CASRTQGNLNQPQHF.

This chain uses TRBV27 with TRBJ1-1; D might be TRBD1 (5 bases). Trimming took off 2 bases at V and 0 bases at J, with 13 bases between the two ends. Germline V gene lookup returns CDR1 MNHEY and CDR2 SMNVEV (reference sequence). This CDR3 is built from 16 residues. This CDR3 is CASSLVDGAMNTEAFF. CDR3 bases: TGTGCCAGCAGTTTAGTAGATGGGGCCATGAACACTGAAGCTTTCTTT.

Turning to this clone: Other DNA sequences from this sample encode an identical CDR3 as well. This chain connects TRBV7-6 to TRBJ2-2; D is undetermined. V was clipped by 1 base and J by 5 bases, with 8 bases between them. Germline CDR1 and CDR2: SGHVS and FNYEAQ. The CDR3 runs 14 residues. CDR3 nucleotides: TGTGCCAGCAGCTTAGGGCAAAGGACCGGGGAGCTGTTTTTT. It is translated as CASSLGQRTGELFF. Drawing the rest from reference TRBV7-6 and TRBJ2-2, the complete variable domain is GAGVSQSPRYKVTKRGQDVALRCDPISGHVSLYWYRQALGQGPEFLTYFNYEAQQDKSGLPNDRFSAERPEGSISTLTIQRTEQRDSAMYRCASSLGQRTGELFFGEGSRLTVL.